This T cell receptor beta chain comes out of a study of prognosis after radiotherapy for stage I lung cancer. Two-round multiplex PCR, the amplification method, yielded TCR beta CDR3 from genomic DNA. Round one of PCR was performed, and it used primers specific to each TRBV and TRBJ gene. MiXCR was run by TCRdb on the multiplex PCR reads, yielding one entry per CDR3 protein. The sample gives over 14,000 distinct CDR3 sequences, 31% of which show up once; 25% to 35% is in the top ten. This clonotype was seen at least ten times. Looked up from germline, CDR1 is DFQATT and CDR2 is SNEGSKA (reference sequence). Unmatched junction bases numbered 11, after V lost 5 bases and J lost 7 bases. The CDR3 length is 14 residues. For each of two time points, an approximately 6-milliliter draw of peripheral blood was taken.

This specimen was PBMCs, taken before or after stereotactic body radiation therapy (not recorded which). The receptor comes from a donor aged 50 or older with non-small cell lung cancer. V and J are TRBV20-1 and TRBJ2-1; TRBD2 agrees at 7 bases. Written as DNA, the CDR3 is TGCAGTGCTCCCGGGACTACAACACGGAATGAGCAGTTCTTC. Translating it yields CSAPGTTTRNEQFF.